This TCR beta chain comes out of a study of blood T cell repertoires in COVID-19. Across the study: Some COVID-19 samples were acute and others convalescent; all came from the United States, Italy and Spain. Sources were T cells, B-cell-depleted T cells, or PBMCs; the material itself was cDNA or gDNA.

This CDR3 spans 15 amino acids. Looked up from germline, CDR1 is SGHDN and CDR2 is FVKESK. The V end was cut by 4 bases, the J end by 1 base, with 13 bases between. Authors' methods: Nucleated cell counts were estimated from reference gene primer amplification. The table came from immunoSEQ multiplex PCR; TCRdb's copy has only in-frame clones and leaves some out. The V and J calls and clone size come from that table; D and trimming were worked out from the DNA. The profile covers over 200,000 clones, with 88% appearing a single time and 0.95% to 1% taken by the ten largest. Sequencing used peripheral blood. The TCR originated in a woman in her 40s who had recovered from COVID-19. The chain links TRBV14 to TRBJ1-2; D ambiguous. The CDR3 spells CASSPPDKYNYGYTF. The CDR3 nucleotides read TGTGCCAGCAGCCCCCCAGACAAATATAACTATGGCTACACCTTC.